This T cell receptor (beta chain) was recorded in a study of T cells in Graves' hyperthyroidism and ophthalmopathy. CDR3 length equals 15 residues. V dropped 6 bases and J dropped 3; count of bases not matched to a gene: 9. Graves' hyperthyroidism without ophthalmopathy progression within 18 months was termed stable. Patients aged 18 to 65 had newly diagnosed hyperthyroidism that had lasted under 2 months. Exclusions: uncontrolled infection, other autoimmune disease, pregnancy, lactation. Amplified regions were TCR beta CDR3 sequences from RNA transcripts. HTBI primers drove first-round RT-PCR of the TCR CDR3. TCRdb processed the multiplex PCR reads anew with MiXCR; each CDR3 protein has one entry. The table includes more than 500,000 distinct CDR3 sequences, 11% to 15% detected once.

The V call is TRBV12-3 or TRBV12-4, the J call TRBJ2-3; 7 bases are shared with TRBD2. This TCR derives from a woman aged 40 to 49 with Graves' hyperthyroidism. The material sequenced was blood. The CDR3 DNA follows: TGTGCCAGCAGGGGCTCGTGGGGGGGTACAGATACGCAGTATTTT. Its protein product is CASRGSWGGTDTQYF.